The clone carrying this TCR beta chain was recorded at least ten times. The data belong to a study of patients and donors after allogeneic stem cell transplantation. TCRdb independently ran MiXCR on the RT-PCR reads; one entry per CDR3 protein. The table includes 7,300 or so distinct CDR3 sequences, more than 9.5% detected once. Sequences were obtained from blood, either unsorted or a sorted T cell fraction (not recorded which). This receptor was identified in a human donor who was either an allogeneic HSCT recipient or a stem cell or donor lymphocyte infusion donor (not recorded which). It is not recorded whose cells these are; they may come from a transplant donor.

CDR3 DNA: TGTGCCAGCACCAGCCAAGGGGTCACTGAAGCTTTCTTT. It translates to CASTSQGVTEAFF. The chain recombines TRBV7-9 with TRBJ1-1; weak D call: TRBD1 (5 bases). Per the germline V gene, CDR1 is SEHNR and CDR2 is FQNEAQ (reference sequence). The V and J ends lost 7 bases and 4 bases respectively, with 13 bases between them. The CDR3 covers 13 residues.